The 22 T cell receptor beta chains below all came from one sample that was sequenced in a study of control samples from healthy donors and cancer patients (dated by TCRdb to the early 2020s). The library was made by the immunoSEQ multiplex PCR assay. TCRdb's version of the immuneACCESS table is confined to in-frame rearrangements and falls short of the full clone set. An unresolved V gene accounts for under half of the shortfall where checked; the remainder is of unknown origin. Recorded for this sample are some 80,000 clones; approximately 90% of them occurred a single time. The top ten clonotypes cover 1.9% of the sample. The material sequenced was PBMCs. Receptors originate from a woman aged 55 to 70 with head and neck cancer.

The chain uses TRBV7-3 and TRBJ2-1; D call uncertain. The CDR3 runs to 15 residues. V was cut by 5 bases and J by 0 bases, with 11 bases left in between. CDR1 and CDR2 from the germline V gene are SGHTA and FQGTGA. The CDR3 reads CASSADLLSYNEQFF. The CDR3 DNA follows: TGTGCCAGCAGCGCGGACCTCCTCTCCTACAATGAGCAGTTCTTC.

This chain links TRBV7-2 with TRBJ2-3; D gene unclear. Trimming stripped 3 bases from V and 3 bases from J, with 13 bases between. The CDR3 extends over 15 amino acids. Per germline, CDR1 SGHTA and CDR2 FQGNSA. CDR3 amino acids: CASSFGRVGTDTQYF. The CDR3 bases are TGTGCCAGCAGCTTTGGTAGGGTAGGGACAGATACGCAGTATTTT.

This clone was seen only once. The CDR3 region has the DNA TGTGCCAGCAGCTTGATTCGGGGTTCTGGGGCCAACGTCCTGACTTTC. It specifies CASSLIRGSGANVLTF. The genes are TRBV5-5 and TRBJ2-6, with D possibly being TRBD2 (5 bases). The germline V gene has CDR1 SGHKS and CDR2 YYEKEE (reference sequence). This CDR3 has 16 residues. V dropped 1 base and J dropped 1 base, with 9 bases sitting between them.

This chain uses TRBV19 with TRBJ1-6; TRBD1 is a possible D gene (5 bases). Looked up from germline, CDR1 is LNHDA and CDR2 is SQIVND (reference sequence). This CDR3 contains 15 residues. Trimming took off 6 bases at V and 9 bases at J, with 18 bases between the two ends. CDR3 protein: CASRLEPAGRSPLHF. CDR3 nucleotides: TGTGCCAGTAGATTGGAGCCAGCAGGGCGTTCACCCCTCCACTTT.

The CDR3 coding sequence is TGTGCCAGCAGCCAAAGTGCCCCAGGGGTTGGTAACTATGGCTACACCTTC. It yields the protein CASSQSAPGVGNYGYTF. The chain uses TRBV3-1 (or the pseudogene TRBV3-2) and TRBJ1-2; D perhaps matches TRBD1 (6 bases). V was clipped by 2 bases and J by 1 base, with 17 bases between them. This CDR3 region has 17 residues. CDR1 is LGHDT, CDR2 YNNKEL, per germline (reference sequence).

This clone was picked up one time. The gene calls are TRBV6-1 and TRBJ1-6; no definite D call. The CDR3 totals 13 residues. The germline CDR1 and CDR2 sequences are MNHNS and SASEGT. Trimming left V 0 bases short and J 7 bases short, with 4 bases between. The CDR3 region is CASSEARNSPLHF. DNA for the CDR3: TGTGCCAGCAGTGAAGCCAGAAATTCACCCCTCCACTTT.

The chain carries TRBV7-8 and TRBJ1-5, with unresolved D. V was cut by 1 base and J by 4 bases, with 8 bases left in between. Germline assignment: CDR1 SGHVS and CDR2 FQNEAQ. The CDR3 runs 14 residues. The CDR3 sequence: CASSLVGFNQPQHF. DNA of the CDR3: TGTGCCAGCAGCTTAGTGGGTTTTAATCAGCCCCAGCATTTT.

The chain has TRBV30 and TRBJ1-4, with D possibly being TRBD1 (6 bases). This CDR3 has 17 amino acids. The V end lost 4 bases, the J end lost 0 bases, and 18 bases lay between the germline ends. The germline gives CDR1 GTSNPN, CDR2 SVGIG (reference sequence). DNA of the CDR3: TGTGCCTGGACCCGAGGACAGCGGGGAGCAACTAATGAAAAACTGTTTTTT. Translation: CAWTRGQRGATNEKLFF.

This chain joins TRBV2 and TRBJ2-1; D gene uncertain. Germline-derived CDR1 and CDR2 are SNHLY and FYNNEI. The CDR3 has 12 amino acids. The ends were cut back, 8 bases at V and 7 bases at J, with 12 bases in the middle. The CDR3 coding sequence is TGTGCCAGCGCCACGGGTAGGAATGAGCAGTTCTTC. Protein: CASATGRNEQFF.

J is TRBJ1-1 and V is TRBV2; unclear D gene. Trimming cost V 3 bases and J 6 bases, with 14 bases left between them. From germline, CDR1 is SNHLY and CDR2 FYNNEI. CDR3 length equals 14 residues. The CDR3: CASSESWEGAEAFF. CDR3 DNA sequence: TGTGCCAGCAGTGAGTCTTGGGAGGGAGCTGAAGCTTTCTTT.

The rearrangement uses TRBV6-5 and TRBJ1-1; D may be TRBD1 (5 bases). The V gene lost 4 bases and the J gene lost 1 base, with 10 bases spanning the gap. This CDR3 comprises 14 residues. Looked up from germline, CDR1 is MNHEY and CDR2 is SVGAGI. The CDR3 loop reads CASSSQGPNTEAFF. CDR3 DNA: TGTGCCAGCAGTTCCCAGGGTCCGAACACTGAAGCTTTCTTT.

The chain has TRBV19 and TRBJ2-2; D remains ambiguous. The CDR3 spans 13 residues. The germline V gene has CDR1 LNHDA and CDR2 SQIVND (reference sequence). The V end lost 6 bases, the J end lost 5 bases, and 10 bases lay between the germline ends. This CDR3 reads CASSPRETGELFF. CDR3 in DNA: TGTGCCAGTAGCCCTAGAGAAACCGGGGAGCTGTTTTTT.

This chain links TRBV28 with TRBJ1-4, with a tentative D call TRBD1 (6 bases). Trimming stripped 5 bases from V and 7 bases from J, with 20 bases between. CDR1 MDHEN and CDR2 SYDVKM come from the germline V gene. This CDR3 has 16 amino acids. The CDR3 here is CASSPSIGGGGEKLFF. The CDR3 bases are TGTGCCAGCAGTCCGAGTATCGGGGGCGGAGGTGAAAAACTGTTTTTT.

The chain uses TRBV28 and TRBJ1-5; D uncertain. Trimming left V 2 bases short and J 0 bases short, with 8 bases between. CDR3 length equals 15 residues. Germline values: CDR1 MDHEN, CDR2 SYDVKM. CDR3 nucleotides: TGTGCCAGCAGTTTAGGCCAGACTAGCAATCAGCCCCAGCATTTT. Protein sequence: CASSLGQTSNQPQHF.

The rearrangement uses TRBV21-1 and TRBJ2-3. TRBV21-1 is shown as a pseudogene. The CDR3 runs 12 residues. The CDR3 nucleotides read TGTGCCAGCAGCAACAAAAGAAATCCGCAGTATTTT. As protein: CASSNKRNPQYF.

The rearrangement links TRBV5-3 to TRBJ2-7; D remains ambiguous. TRBV5-3 counts as an open reading frame of uncertain function. The CDR3 length is 12 residues. Between the trimmed V and J ends, which lost 0 bases and 4 bases, there was a span of 5 bases. The CDR3 nucleotides read TGTGCCAGAAGCTTGGTCTGTTACGAGCAGTACTTC. It yields the protein CARSLVCYEQYF.

The V call is TRBV5-4, the J call TRBJ2-5, with D unclear. Germline V CDR1 and CDR2: SGHNT, YYREEE (reference sequence). This CDR3 is 15 amino acids long. Trimming removed 0 bases at V and 5 bases at J, with 14 bases between. The CDR3 nucleotides read TGTGCCAGCAGCTTGGGCCCAAGGGCGGAGGAGACCCAGTACTTC. It is translated as CASSLGPRAEETQYF.

This chain joins TRBV3-1 (or the pseudogene TRBV3-2) and TRBJ2-7; perhaps TRBD1 as D (7 bases). Germline V gives CDR1 LGHDT, CDR2 YNNKEL (reference sequence). This CDR3 region has 13 residues. Trimming left V 5 bases short and J 2 bases short, with 10 bases between. CDR3 DNA: TGTGCCAGCAGCAGCAGGGGGGCCTACGAGCAGTACTTC. The encoded protein is CASSSRGAYEQYF.

The chain uses TRBV19 and TRBJ1-2, with TRBD1 as a possible D gene (5 bases). This CDR3 has 15 amino acids. Germline CDR1 LNHDA, CDR2 SQIVND (reference sequence). The V end lost 1 base, the J end lost 4 bases, and 13 bases lay between the germline ends. CDR3 nucleotide sequence: TGTGCCAGTAGTATAGCTCCGGGGGGTGTCTATGGCTACACCTTC. Amino acid sequence: CASSIAPGGVYGYTF.

The CDR3 coding sequence is TGTGCCAGCAGCTTATTGGAGACCGGGGAGCTGTTTTTT. This codes for CASSLLETGELFF. This chain joins TRBV7-9 and TRBJ2-2; D gene unclear. The CDR3 covers 13 residues. V lost 2 bases to trimming and J lost 5 bases, with 6 bases between them. Per the germline V gene, CDR1 is SEHNR and CDR2 is FQNEAQ (reference sequence).

The chain links TRBV7-8 to TRBJ1-1, with 10 bases lining up with TRBD1. The germline V gene has CDR1 SGHVS and CDR2 FQNEAQ. V lost 5 bases to trimming and J lost 2 bases; unmatched junction nucleotides: 2. The CDR3 is 14 amino acids. This CDR3 reads CASSRDRGNTEAFF. DNA of the CDR3: TGTGCCAGCAGCCGGGACAGGGGAAACACTGAAGCTTTCTTT.

The chain links TRBV11-3 to TRBJ2-5; tentatively, D is TRBD2 (5 bases). The CDR3 sequence is 15 residues long. Germline assignment: CDR1 SGHNT and CDR2 YENEEA. The V and J ends lost 4 bases and 5 bases respectively, with 17 bases between them. The CDR3 loop reads CASSSRGLGWETQYF. The DNA for the CDR3 is TGTGCCAGCAGCTCCCGAGGACTGGGGTGGGAGACCCAGTACTTC. Full variable domain (outside the CDR3, taken from reference TRBV11-3 and TRBJ2-5): EAGVVQSPRYKIIEKKQPVAFWCNPISGHNTLYWYLQNLGQGPELLIRYENEEAVDDSQLPKDRFSAERLKGVDSTLKIQPAELGDSAVYLCASSSRGLGWETQYFGPGTRLLVL.